A selection of T cell receptor beta chains follows, all from one sample in a study of monozygotic twins with cystic fibrosis. TCRdb's table, derived via immunoSEQ multiplex PCR, lists solely in-frame clones and lacks some. Here the sample spans roughly 14,000 clones, 85% to 95% being singletons. Sequencing used blood. The receptors come from a girl aged 2-9 years with cystic fibrosis. The CDR3 runs from the conserved cysteine through the conserved F or W. The D gene is left open where the match is weak. Clone size is stated in some rows and not others, as once, few, many or a class when expanded.

once,TRBJ2-3,-,TRBV10-3,TGTGCCATCAGTGAGGGGTGGACAGATACGCAGTATTTT,CAISEGWTDTQYF
-,TRBJ2-1,-,TRBV9,TGTGCCAGCAGCGTAGGAGGGGCGGGCAATGAGCAGTTCTTC,CASSVGGAGNEQFF
-,TRBJ2-7,-,TRBV5-1,TGCGCCAGCAGCTTGGTAGGTACCTCCTACGAGCAGTACTTC,CASSLVGTSYEQYF
-,TRBJ1-2,-,TRBV6-5,TGTGCCAGCAGTTACTCGGAGGGCTATGGCTACACCTTC,CASSYSEGYGYTF
-,TRBJ2-7,-,TRBV28,TGTGCCAGCAGGGAGGGCCTCTACGAGCAGTACTTC,CASREGLYEQYF
-,TRBJ2-6,-,TRBV7-8,TGTGCCAGCAGCTTTCCCCGCAGGAGAAACTCTGGGGCCAACGTCCTGACTTTC,CASSFPRRRNSGANVLTF
once,TRBJ2-1,TRBD1,TRBV5-1,TGCGCCAGCAGCCCTAGGTTGGGACAGGGCTACAATGAGCAGTTCTTC,CASSPRLGQGYNEQFF
-,TRBJ1-1,-,TRBV30,TGTGCCTGGTCATCAGTGGGCACTGAAGCTTTCTTT,CAWSSVGTEAFF
-,TRBJ2-5,TRBD1,TRBV5-1,TGCGCCAGCAGCTGGTTGGACAGGTTCCAAGAGACCCAGTACTTC,CASSWLDRFQETQYF
-,TRBJ2-5,-,TRBV2,TGTGCCAGCGGAGGGACCATAGAGACCCAGTACTTC,CASGGTIETQYF
-,TRBJ2-5,-,TRBV5-6,TGTGCCAGCAGCTTGGAAGAGACCCAGTACTTC,CASSLEETQYF
-,TRBJ1-2,TRBD1,TRBV13,TGTGCCAGCAGCGATAAGGACAGGGTACGCGGCTACACCTTC,CASSDKDRVRGYTF
-,TRBJ2-1,-,TRBV7-8,TGTGCCAGCAGCACCCGGGCCGTCAATGAGCAGTTCTTC,CASSTRAVNEQFF
-,TRBJ2-1,-,TRBV27,TGTGCCAGCAGCGGGACTTCCTCCTACAATGAGCAGTTCTTC,CASSGTSSYNEQFF
few,TRBJ1-1,-,TRBV9,TGTGCCAGCAGCGAGGGGGAGGGAAACACTGAAGCTTTCTTT,CASSEGEGNTEAFF
once,TRBJ1-4,TRBD1,TRBV4-2,TGTGCCAGCAGCCAAGAGGGACAGCTTAATGAAAAACTGTTTTTT,CASSQEGQLNEKLFF
-,TRBJ2-1,-,TRBV10-2,TGCGCCAGCAGCCGACTGGATGAGCAGTTCTTC,CASSRLDEQFF
-,TRBJ2-6,-,TRBV9,TGTGCCAGCAGCGTACAGGCAGGGTCTCCCGGGGCCAACGTCCTGACTTTC,CASSVQAGSPGANVLTF
-,TRBJ1-5,-,TRBV19,TGTGCCAGTAGGGTGACAGATAAGAGCAATCAGCCCCAGCATTTT,CASRVTDKSNQPQHF
-,TRBJ1-4,-,TRBV30,TGTGCCTGGAGTGTTGCTGCGGACCCTAAGTATGAAAAACTGTTTTTT,CAWSVAADPKYEKLFF
once,TRBJ2-2,TRBD2,TRBV10-3,TGTGCCATCAGCTCGACTAGCGCGAACACCGGGGAGCTGTTTTTT,CAISSTSANTGELFF
-,TRBJ2-1,TRBD2,TRBV5-1,TGCGCCAGCAGCTTGGAGGGGACTAGCGGCAGGGAGCAGTTCTTC,CASSLEGTSGREQFF
-,TRBJ2-7,-,TRBV5-1,TGCGCCAGCAGCTGGAGGGGGGCCTCCTACGAGCAGTACTTC,CASSWRGASYEQYF
once,TRBJ2-7,TRBD2,TRBV5-1,TGCGCCAGCAGCTTGGCCGGGAGGGAATACGAACCCTACGAGCAGTACTTC,CASSLAGREYEPYEQYF
-,TRBJ2-7,-,TRBV27,TGTGCCAGCGGGCTCGGACAGACTTACGAGCAGTACTTC,CASGLGQTYEQYF
-,TRBJ2-7,TRBD2,TRBV10-2,TGCGCCACCCTAGAACTAGCGGGTGACTACGAGCAGTACTTC,CATLELAGDYEQYF
-,TRBJ2-7,-,TRBV6-6,TGTGCCAGCAGTTACCTACTCCCGGGGGCCTCCTACGAGCAGTACTTC,CASSYLLPGASYEQYF
-,TRBJ1-4,TRBD1,TRBV6-5,TGTGCCAGCAGGACAGGGGGCGCACTCGAAAAACTGTTTTTT,CASRTGGALEKLFF